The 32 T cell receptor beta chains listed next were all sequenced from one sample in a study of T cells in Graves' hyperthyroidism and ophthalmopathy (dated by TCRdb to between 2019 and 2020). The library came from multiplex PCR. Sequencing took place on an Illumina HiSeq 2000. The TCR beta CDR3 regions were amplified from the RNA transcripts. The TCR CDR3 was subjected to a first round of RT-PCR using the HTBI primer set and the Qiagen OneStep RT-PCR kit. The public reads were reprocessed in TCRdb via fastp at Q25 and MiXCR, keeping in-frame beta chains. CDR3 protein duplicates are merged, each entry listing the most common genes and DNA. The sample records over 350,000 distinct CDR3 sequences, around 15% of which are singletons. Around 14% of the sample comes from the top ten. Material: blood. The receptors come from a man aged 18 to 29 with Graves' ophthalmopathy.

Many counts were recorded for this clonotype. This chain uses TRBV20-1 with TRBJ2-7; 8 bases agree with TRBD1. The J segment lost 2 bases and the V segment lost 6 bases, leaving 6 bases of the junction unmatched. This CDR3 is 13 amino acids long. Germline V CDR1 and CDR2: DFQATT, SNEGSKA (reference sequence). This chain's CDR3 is CSANQGAAYEQYF. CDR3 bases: TGCAGTGCAAATCAGGGGGCTGCCTACGAGCAGTACTTC.

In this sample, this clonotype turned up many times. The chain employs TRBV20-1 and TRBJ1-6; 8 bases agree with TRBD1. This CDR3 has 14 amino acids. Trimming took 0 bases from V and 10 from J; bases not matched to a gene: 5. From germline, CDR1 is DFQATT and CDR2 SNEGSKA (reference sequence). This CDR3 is CSARDKTGVSPLHF. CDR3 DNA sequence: TGCAGTGCTAGAGATAAGACAGGGGTATCACCCCTCCACTTT.

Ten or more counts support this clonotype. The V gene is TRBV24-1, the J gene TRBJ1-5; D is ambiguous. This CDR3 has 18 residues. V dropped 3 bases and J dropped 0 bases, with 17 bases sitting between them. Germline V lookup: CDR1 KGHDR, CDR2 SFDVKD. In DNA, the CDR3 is TGTGCCACCAGTGATATCCCCGGTGACCCGGCTAGCAATCAGCCCCAGCATTTT. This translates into CATSDIPGDPASNQPQHF.

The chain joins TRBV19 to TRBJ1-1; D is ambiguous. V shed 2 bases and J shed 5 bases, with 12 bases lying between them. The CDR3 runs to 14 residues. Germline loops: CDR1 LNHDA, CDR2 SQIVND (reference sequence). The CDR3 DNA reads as TGTGCCAGTAGTATATCTGAGGGCGCGACTGAAGCTTTCTTT. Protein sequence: CASSISEGATEAFF.

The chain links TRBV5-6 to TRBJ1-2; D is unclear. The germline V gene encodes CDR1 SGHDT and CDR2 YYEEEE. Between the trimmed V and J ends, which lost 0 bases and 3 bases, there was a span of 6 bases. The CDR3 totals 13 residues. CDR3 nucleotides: TGTGCCAGCAGCTTGGAGGCAGACTATGGCTACACCTTC. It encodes CASSLEADYGYTF.

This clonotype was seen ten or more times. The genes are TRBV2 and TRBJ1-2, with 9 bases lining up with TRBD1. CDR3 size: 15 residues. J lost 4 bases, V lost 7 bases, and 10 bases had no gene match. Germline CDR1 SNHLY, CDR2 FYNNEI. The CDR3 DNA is TGTGCCAGCAAGCCAACAGGGGGCTCCTTCTATGGCTACACCTTC. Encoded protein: CASKPTGGSFYGYTF.

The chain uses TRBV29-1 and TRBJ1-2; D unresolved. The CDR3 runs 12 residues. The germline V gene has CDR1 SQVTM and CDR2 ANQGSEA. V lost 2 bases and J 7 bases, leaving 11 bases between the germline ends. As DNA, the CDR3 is TGCAGCGTTGAATGGACCTACGGTGGCTACACCTTC. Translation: CSVEWTYGGYTF.

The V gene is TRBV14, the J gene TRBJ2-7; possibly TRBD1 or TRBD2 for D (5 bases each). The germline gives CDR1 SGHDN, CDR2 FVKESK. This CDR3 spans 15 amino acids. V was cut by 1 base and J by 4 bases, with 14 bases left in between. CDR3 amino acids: CASSQVWGIVYEQYF. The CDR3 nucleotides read TGTGCCAGCAGCCAAGTATGGGGGATAGTATACGAGCAGTACTTC.

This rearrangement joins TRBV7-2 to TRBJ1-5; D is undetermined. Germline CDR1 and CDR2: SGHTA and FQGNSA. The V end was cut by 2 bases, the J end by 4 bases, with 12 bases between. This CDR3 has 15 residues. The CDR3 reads CASSLSSSWNQPQHF. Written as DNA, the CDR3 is TGTGCCAGCAGCTTATCTTCCAGTTGGAATCAGCCCCAGCATTTT.

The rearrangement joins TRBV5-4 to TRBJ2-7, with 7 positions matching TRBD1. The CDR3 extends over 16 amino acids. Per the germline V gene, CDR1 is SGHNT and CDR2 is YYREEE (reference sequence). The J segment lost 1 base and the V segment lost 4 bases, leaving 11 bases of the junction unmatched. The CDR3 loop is CASSPFRDRASYEQYF. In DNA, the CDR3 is TGTGCCAGCAGCCCTTTCAGAGACAGGGCTTCCTACGAGCAGTACTTC.

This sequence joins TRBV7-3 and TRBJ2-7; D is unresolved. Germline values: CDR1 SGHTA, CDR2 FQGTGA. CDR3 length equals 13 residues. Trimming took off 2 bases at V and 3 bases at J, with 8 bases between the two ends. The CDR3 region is CASSLVDGYEQYF. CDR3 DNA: TGTGCCAGCAGCTTAGTCGACGGCTACGAGCAGTACTTC.

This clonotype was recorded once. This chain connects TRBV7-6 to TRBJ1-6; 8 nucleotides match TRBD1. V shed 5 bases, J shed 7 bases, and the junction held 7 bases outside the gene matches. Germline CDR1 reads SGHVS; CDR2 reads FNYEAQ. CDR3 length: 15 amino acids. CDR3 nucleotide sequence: TGTGCCAGCAGCCCCTCGACAGGGGTCAATTCACCCCTCCACTTT. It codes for CASSPSTGVNSPLHF.

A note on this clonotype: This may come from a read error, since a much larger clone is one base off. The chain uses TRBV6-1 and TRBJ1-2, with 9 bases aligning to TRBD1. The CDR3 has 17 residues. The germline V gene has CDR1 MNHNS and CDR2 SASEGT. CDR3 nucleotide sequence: TGTGCCGGCAGTGACTCTCCGGGACAGGGTGTGGTCGGTGGCTACACCTTC. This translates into CAGSDSPGQGVVGGYTF.

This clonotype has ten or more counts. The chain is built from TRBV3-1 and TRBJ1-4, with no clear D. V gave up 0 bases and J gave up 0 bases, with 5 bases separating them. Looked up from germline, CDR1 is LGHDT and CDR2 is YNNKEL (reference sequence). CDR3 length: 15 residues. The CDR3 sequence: CASSQESATNEKLFF. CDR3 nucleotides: TGTGCCAGCAGCCAAGAATCTGCAACTAATGAAAAACTGTTTTTT.

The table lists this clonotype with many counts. The CDR3 DNA reads as TGTGCCACCAGTGACCAATACGAGCAGTTCTTC. This gives the protein CATSDQYEQFF. J is TRBJ2-1 and V is TRBV24-1; D gene ambiguous. The CDR3 is made up of 11 amino acids. The V and J ends lost 4 bases and 10 bases respectively, with 7 bases between them. Germline V lookup: CDR1 KGHDR, CDR2 SFDVKD.

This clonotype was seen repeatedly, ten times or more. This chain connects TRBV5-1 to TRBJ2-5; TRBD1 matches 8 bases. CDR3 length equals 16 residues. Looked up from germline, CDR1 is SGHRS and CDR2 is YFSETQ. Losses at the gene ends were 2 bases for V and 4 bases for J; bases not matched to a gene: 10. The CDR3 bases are TGCGCCAGCAGCTTAAGCTTGACAGGGGACCGAGAGACCCAGTACTTC. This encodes CASSLSLTGDRETQYF.

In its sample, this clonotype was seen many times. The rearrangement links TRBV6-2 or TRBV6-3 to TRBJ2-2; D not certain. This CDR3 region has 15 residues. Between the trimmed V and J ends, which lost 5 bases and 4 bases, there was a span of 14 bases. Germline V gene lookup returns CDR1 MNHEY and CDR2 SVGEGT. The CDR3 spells CASSDPWGRTGELFF. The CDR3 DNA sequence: TGTGCCAGCAGTGACCCGTGGGGTCGCACCGGGGAGCTGTTTTTT.

DNA of the CDR3: TGTGCCAGTTCTCGGATACAGGGGTCGAGTGGCTACACCTTC. It yields the protein CASSRIQGSSGYTF. This chain uses TRBV2 with TRBJ1-2; 7 bases map to TRBD1. From germline, CDR1 is SNHLY and CDR2 FYNNEI. The CDR3 contains 14 residues. The V and J ends lost 9 bases and 7 bases, in that order; junction bases with no gene match: 14.

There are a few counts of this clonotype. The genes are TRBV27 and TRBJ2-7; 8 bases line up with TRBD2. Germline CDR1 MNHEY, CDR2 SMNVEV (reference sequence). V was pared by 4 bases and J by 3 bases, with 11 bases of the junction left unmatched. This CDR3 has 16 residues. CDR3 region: CASSSRPGTRLYEQYF. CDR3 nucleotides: TGTGCCAGCAGTTCACGCCCCGGGACTAGACTCTACGAGCAGTACTTC.

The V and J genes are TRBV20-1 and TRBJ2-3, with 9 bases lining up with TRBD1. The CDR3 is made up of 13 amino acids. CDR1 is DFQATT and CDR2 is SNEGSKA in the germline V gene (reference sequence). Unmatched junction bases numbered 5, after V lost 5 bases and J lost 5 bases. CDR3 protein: CSAVDRGGDTQYF. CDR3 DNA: TGCAGTGCTGTGGACAGGGGAGGAGATACGCAGTATTTT.

CDR3 loop: CSAWGGQGLDTQYF. In DNA, the CDR3 is TGCAGTGCTTGGGGAGGCCAGGGATTAGATACGCAGTATTTT. V gene TRBV20-1 combines with J gene TRBJ2-3; perhaps TRBD2 as D (6 bases). Trimming left V 5 bases short and J 5 bases short, with 17 bases between. Germline V gene sequence: CDR1 DFQATT, CDR2 SNEGSKA (reference sequence). CDR3 length: 14 residues.

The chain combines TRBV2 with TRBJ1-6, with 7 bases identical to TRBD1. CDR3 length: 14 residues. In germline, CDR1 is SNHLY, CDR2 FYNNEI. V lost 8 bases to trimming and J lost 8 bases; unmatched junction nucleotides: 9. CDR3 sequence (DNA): TGTGCCAGCGGCCGACAGGGTTCTTATTCACCCCTCCACTTT. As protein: CASGRQGSYSPLHF.

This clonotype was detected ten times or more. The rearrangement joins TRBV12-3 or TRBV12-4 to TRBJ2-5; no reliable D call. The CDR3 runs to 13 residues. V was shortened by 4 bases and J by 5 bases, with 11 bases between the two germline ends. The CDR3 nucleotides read TGTGCCAGCAGTTCACTCCAACTGGAGACCCAGTACTTC. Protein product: CASSSLQLETQYF.

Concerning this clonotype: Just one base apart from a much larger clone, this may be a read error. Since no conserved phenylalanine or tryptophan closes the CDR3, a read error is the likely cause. The CDR3 DNA follows: TGCAGCGTGTTGGGGGGTCACTCCTACGAGCAGTACCTC. Amino acids: CSVLGGHSYEQYL. This chain joins TRBV29-1 and TRBJ2-7; maybe TRBD2 (6 bases). V lost 6 bases, J lost 0 bases, and 12 bases lay in between. The germline CDR1 and CDR2 sequences are SQVTM and ANQGSEA. The length of the CDR3 is 13 residues.

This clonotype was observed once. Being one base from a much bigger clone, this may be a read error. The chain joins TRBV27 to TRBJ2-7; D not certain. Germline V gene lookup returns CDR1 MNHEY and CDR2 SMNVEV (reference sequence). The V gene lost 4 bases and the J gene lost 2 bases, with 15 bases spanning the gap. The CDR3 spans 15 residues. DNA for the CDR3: TGTGCCAGCAGTTACCGCGACGGGTCGGCCTACGAGCAGTACTTC. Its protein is CASSYRDGSAYEQYF.

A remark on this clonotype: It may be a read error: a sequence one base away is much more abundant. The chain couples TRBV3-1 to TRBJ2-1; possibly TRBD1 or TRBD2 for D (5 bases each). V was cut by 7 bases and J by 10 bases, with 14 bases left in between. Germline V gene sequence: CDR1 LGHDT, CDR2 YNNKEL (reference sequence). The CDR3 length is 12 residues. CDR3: CASTQAGTEQFF. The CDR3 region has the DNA TGTGCCAGCACCCAGGCTGGGACGGAGCAGTTCTTC.

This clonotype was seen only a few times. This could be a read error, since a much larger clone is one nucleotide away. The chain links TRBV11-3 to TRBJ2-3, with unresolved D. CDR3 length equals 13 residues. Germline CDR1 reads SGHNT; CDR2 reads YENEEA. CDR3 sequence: CASSLGYTDTRYF. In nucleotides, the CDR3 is TGTGCCAGCAGCTTAGGGTACACAGATACGCGGTATTTT.

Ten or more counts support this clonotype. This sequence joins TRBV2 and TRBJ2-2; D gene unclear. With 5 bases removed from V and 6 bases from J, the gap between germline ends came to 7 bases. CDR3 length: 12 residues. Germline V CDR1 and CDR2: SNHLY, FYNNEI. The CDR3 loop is CASSRDSGELFF. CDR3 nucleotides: TGTGCCAGCAGTAGAGATTCCGGGGAGCTGTTTTTT.

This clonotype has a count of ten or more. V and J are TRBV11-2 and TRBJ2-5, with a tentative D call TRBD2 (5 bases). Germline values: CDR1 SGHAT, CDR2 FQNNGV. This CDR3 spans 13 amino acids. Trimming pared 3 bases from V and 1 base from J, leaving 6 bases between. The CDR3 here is CASSFRGQETQYF. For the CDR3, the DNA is TGTGCCAGCAGCTTCCGGGGCCAAGAGACCCAGTACTTC. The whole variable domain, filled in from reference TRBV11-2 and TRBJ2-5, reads EAGVAQSPRYKIIEKRQSVAFWCNPISGHATLYWYQQILGQGPKLLIQFQNNGVVDDSQLPKDRFSAERLKGVDSTLKIQPAKLEDSAVYLCASSFRGQETQYFGPGTRLLVL.

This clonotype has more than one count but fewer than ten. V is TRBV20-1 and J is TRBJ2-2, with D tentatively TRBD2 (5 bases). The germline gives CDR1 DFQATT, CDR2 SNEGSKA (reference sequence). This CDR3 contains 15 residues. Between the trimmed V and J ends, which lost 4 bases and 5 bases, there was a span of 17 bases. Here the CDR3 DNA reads TGCAGTGCTAAACCCTGGACTGGGGAGACCGGGGAGCTGTTTTTT. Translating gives CSAKPWTGETGELFF.

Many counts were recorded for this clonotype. The CDR3 coding sequence is TGTGCCAGCAGCCGACAAGACAGTAGACATGGCTACACCTTC. Protein: CASSRQDSRHGYTF. The chain has TRBV5-6 and TRBJ1-2; D may be TRBD1 (5 bases). V was pared by 4 bases and J by 6 bases, with 16 bases between. CDR3 size: 14 residues. Germline V gene sequence: CDR1 SGHDT, CDR2 YYEEEE.

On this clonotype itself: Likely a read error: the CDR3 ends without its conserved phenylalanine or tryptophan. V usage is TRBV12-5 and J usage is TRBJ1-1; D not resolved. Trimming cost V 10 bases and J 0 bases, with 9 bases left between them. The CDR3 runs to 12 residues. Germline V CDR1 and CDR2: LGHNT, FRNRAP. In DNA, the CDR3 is TGTGCTACGGGGATTATGAACACTGAAGCTTTCCTT. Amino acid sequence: CATGIMNTEAFL.